The sequence of this T cell receptor beta chain was determined in a study of OX40 agonist ivuxolimab in advanced cancers. Study information: Ivuxolimab, an agonist antibody against OX40 (CD134), was given to patients. Under the entry rules, prior anti-PD-1, anti-PD-L1 or anti-CTLA-4 therapy was allowed, and roughly 39% had some. Regarding the study as a whole: Also present in some nonresponders was a low level of normalized T-cell clonal expansion. At doses 0.1 to 3.0 mg/kg, CD4+ and CD8+ clones expanded.

The trim removed 4 bases at V and 1 base at J, leaving 6 bases unmatched. CDR1 is KGHSH, CDR2 LQKENI, per germline. This CDR3 contains 15 residues. This clone occurred once. Its specificity is not known. Sequenced by immunoSEQ multiplex PCR; TCRdb stores in-frame clones only, minus some. The table has over 95,000 clones, about 91% seen once. The chain is built from TRBV18 and TRBJ1-1; 7 nucleotides align to TRBD1. The material sequenced was CD4+ or CD8+ T cells sorted from blood, taken in a trial of the OX40 agonist ivuxolimab. This clonotype originated in an adult with an advanced solid tumor such as melanoma, head and neck, liver or kidney cancer. CDR3 amino acids: CASSLIQGKNTEAFF. The CDR3 nucleotides are TGTGCCAGCTCACTCATACAGGGGAAGAACACTGAAGCTTTCTTT.